What follows describes a single TCR beta chain. The antigen is not known. The sample comes from a study of cytomegalovirus exposure and HLA in healthy donors. About the study: Inside one of the first data releases sat about 85 million unique TCRs taken from HLA-typed donors.

CDR3 length: 16 amino acids. Germline V gives CDR1 LGHNA, CDR2 YNFKEQ. Germline trimming cut 0 bases from V and 2 bases from J; bases unmatched to any gene: 4. Findings and limits, study-wide: The majority of CMV-associated TCR beta chains were reported as apparently HLA-restricted in a later analysis. CMV serostatus alone was available as immune exposure information. Reported results showed that the classifier diagnosed cytomegalovirus status with high specificity and sensitivity.

PCR was performed using 60 Vbeta and 13 Jbeta primers. Data came from immunoSEQ multiplex PCR; TCRdb stores just in-frame clones and leaves some out. The repertoire includes around 150,000 clones, about 80% of them detected once, and less than 10% sits in the top ten. The TCR was taken from a man aged 18 to 29 in good health and CMV-seropositive. The sample taken for sequencing was PBMCs. The rearrangement links TRBV4-2 to TRBJ1-5, with 7 bases identical to TRBD1. CDR3 DNA sequence: TGTGCCAGCAGCCAAGAGAACAGGGGCGGCAATCAGCCCCAGCATTTT. It is translated as CASSQENRGGNQPQHF.